One and the same sample provided the 31 T cell receptor beta chains below, sequenced in a study of T cells in Graves' hyperthyroidism and ophthalmopathy. From RNA transcripts, TCR beta CDR3 regions were amplified. The HTBI primer set served for first-round RT-PCR of the TCR CDR3. TCRdb ran MiXCR on the multiplex PCR reads and lists one entry per CDR3 protein. The table shows more than 300,000 distinct CDR3 sequences, with approximately 18% occurring only once. Sequenced input: blood. These receptors all come from a woman in her twenties or thirties with Graves' hyperthyroidism that later progressed to Graves' ophthalmopathy.

V is TRBV5-4 and J is TRBJ1-6; TRBD1 might be the D (6 bases). Trimming took off 4 bases at V and 6 bases at J, with 20 bases between the two ends. CDR3 size: 17 residues. The germline CDR1 and CDR2 sequences are SGHNT and YYREEE (reference sequence). Written as DNA, the CDR3 is TGTGCCAGCAGCCCGCCGTCGTGGGGGCGACGTAATTCACCCCTCCACTTT. This sequence encodes CASSPPSWGRRNSPLHF.

This clonotype was seen repeatedly, ten times or more. The rearrangement joins TRBV11-3 to TRBJ2-7; D call uncertain. This CDR3 contains 12 residues. Germline V gives CDR1 SGHNT, CDR2 YENEEA. V lost 6 bases to trimming and J lost 2 bases, with 8 bases between them. In DNA form, the CDR3 reads TGTGCCAGCAGGGACCGTGCCTACGAGCAGTACTTC. As protein: CASRDRAYEQYF.

Ten or more counts support this clonotype. V is TRBV6-1 and J is TRBJ2-2; weak D call: TRBD2 (5 bases). This CDR3 spans 14 amino acids. Germline V gene lookup returns CDR1 MNHNS and CDR2 SASEGT. V was cut by 7 bases and J by 5 bases, with 14 bases left in between. The CDR3 sequence: CASTPITRTGELFF. DNA of the CDR3: TGTGCCAGCACTCCAATTACTAGAACCGGGGAGCTGTTTTTT.

This clonotype was seen at least ten times. The genes are TRBV11-2 and TRBJ1-5, with 7 bases lining up with TRBD1. With V trimmed by 4 bases and J by 3 bases, 6 bases remained unmatched. The CDR3 consists of 15 residues. Looked up from germline, CDR1 is SGHAT and CDR2 is FQNNGV. CDR3 DNA: TGTGCCAGCAGCTCCCGACAGGGATACAATCAGCCCCAGCATTTT. Translated: CASSSRQGYNQPQHF.

This clonotype was seen a few times. The rearrangement uses TRBV18 and TRBJ2-6, with no clear D. The CDR3 has 16 residues. Trimming removed 3 bases at V and 4 bases at J, with 13 bases between. In germline, CDR1 is KGHSH, CDR2 LQKENI. Written as DNA, the CDR3 is TGTGCCAGCTCACCGTACCCTTCGCGAGGGGCCAACGTCCTGACTTTC. It codes for CASSPYPSRGANVLTF. The variable domain in full, with the rest retrieved from reference TRBV18 and TRBJ2-6, is NAGVMQNPRHLVRRRGQEARLRCSPMKGHSHVYWYRQLPEEGLKFMVYLQKENIIDESGMPKERFSAEFPKEGPSILRIQQVVRGDSAAYFCASSPYPSRGANVLTFGAGSRLTVL.

This clonotype was picked up many times. This chain connects TRBV4-1 to TRBJ1-5, with TRBD1 as a possible D gene (5 bases). The CDR3 loop spans 15 amino acids. Trimming shortened V by 0 bases and J by 6 bases, and 12 bases separated the two germline ends. In germline, CDR1 is MGHRA, CDR2 YSYEKL. CDR3 protein: CASSQDGGGTQPQHF. CDR3 bases: TGCGCCAGCAGCCAAGATGGGGGGGGAACTCAGCCCCAGCATTTT.

In this sample, this clonotype turned up a few times. The chain joins TRBV7-9 to TRBJ1-1; 7 positions match TRBD1. V was pared by 5 bases and J by 3 bases, with 6 bases of the junction left unmatched. Germline-derived CDR1 and CDR2 are SEHNR and FQNEAQ (reference sequence). The CDR3 length is 14 residues. The CDR3 DNA reads as TGTGCCAGCAGCAGTTTAGGGGGCTACACTGAAGCTTTCTTT. Translating gives CASSSLGGYTEAFF.

In this sample, this clonotype turned up a few times. The V and J genes are TRBV13 and TRBJ1-1; D call uncertain. The CDR3 covers 13 residues. The germline CDR1 and CDR2 sequences are PRHDT and FYEKMQ (reference sequence). V lost 4 bases and J 4 bases, leaving 10 bases between the germline ends. The CDR3 DNA sequence: TGTGCCAGCAGCTCCGACTACCCCACTGAAGCTTTCTTT. It translates to CASSSDYPTEAFF.

This clonotype was counted ten times or more. The rearrangement links TRBV9 to TRBJ2-5; the D gene could be TRBD1 or TRBD2 (5 bases each). V was pared by 3 bases and J by 1 base, with 16 bases between. Germline-derived CDR1 and CDR2 are SGDLS and YYNGEE. This CDR3 region has 16 residues. In nucleotides, the CDR3 is TGTGCCAGCAGCGCTGGGACGAGACCGATCCAAGAGACCCAGTACTTC. Amino acid sequence: CASSAGTRPIQETQYF.

This clonotype was seen many times. CDR3 region: CASSLPAGGGNTGELFF. The CDR3 DNA reads TGTGCCAGCAGCCTGCCGGCCGGCGGGGGAAACACCGGGGAGCTGTTTTTT. The rearrangement links TRBV6-1 to TRBJ2-2; 7 bases fit TRBD2. Trimming cost V 6 bases and J 2 bases; bases outside gene matches: 12. This CDR3 has 17 amino acids. Per the germline V gene, CDR1 is MNHNS and CDR2 is SASEGT.

The chain is built from TRBV27 and TRBJ2-4; 8 bases fit TRBD1. The CDR3 spans 10 residues. Unmatched junction bases numbered 7, after V lost 10 bases and J lost 14 bases. Germline CDR1 is MNHEY and CDR2 is SMNVEV (reference sequence). CDR3 coding DNA: TGTGCCAAGACAGGGGAGATGGAGTACTTC. Encoded protein: CAKTGEMEYF.

This clonotype was observed at least ten times. The chain couples TRBV25-1 to TRBJ2-3; 8 positions agree with TRBD2. The CDR3 extends over 17 amino acids. Trimming took 6 bases from V and 6 from J; bases not matched to a gene: 17. Germline V CDR1 and CDR2: MGHDK, SYGVNS. CDR3 in amino acids: CASSTPDAAGGGDTQYF. CDR3 nucleotides: TGTGCCAGCAGCACCCCCGACGCGGCGGGAGGAGGGGATACGCAGTATTTT.

J is TRBJ1-1 and V is TRBV28, with a weak D call TRBD1 (5 bases). V lost 3 bases, J lost 4 bases, and 9 bases lay in between. Germline CDR1 and CDR2: MDHEN and SYDVKM. This CDR3 region has 13 residues. CDR3 region: CASSFKGPTEAFF. The CDR3 DNA reads as TGTGCCAGCAGTTTCAAGGGGCCCACTGAAGCTTTCTTT.

The rearrangement joins TRBV3-1 to TRBJ1-4; no definite D call. V was pared by 0 bases and J by 12 bases, with 14 bases between. The CDR3 totals 14 residues. The germline V gene encodes CDR1 LGHDT and CDR2 YNNKEL (reference sequence). CDR3 DNA: TGTGCCAGCAGCCAAGAAATACTAACAGACGAACTGTTTTTT. Translation: CASSQEILTDELFF.

The sample holds many counts of this clonotype. The CDR3 bases are TGTGCCTGCGAGGTCCGCTACAGCGACGGCACAGATACGCAGTATTTT. It encodes CACEVRYSDGTDTQYF. This chain uses TRBV6-1 with TRBJ2-3; D not certain. CDR1 is MNHNS and CDR2 is SASEGT in the germline V gene. The V gene lost 11 bases and the J gene lost 1 base, with 22 bases spanning the gap. The CDR3 runs 16 residues.

Notes on this clonotype: This may be a read error, as it is one base from a much larger clone. The chain links TRBV20-1 to TRBJ2-7; 10 bases agree with TRBD1. Germline CDR1 reads DFQATT; CDR2 reads SNEGSKA (reference sequence). CDR3 length: 14 residues. This chain's CDR3 is CSAGHRDRGDDQYF. CDR3 in DNA: TGCAGTGCTGGTCACCGGGACAGGGGAGACGACCAGTACTTC.

This clonotype was seen a few times. V is TRBV7-8 and J is TRBJ1-5, with a tentative D call TRBD1 (6 bases). CDR1 and CDR2 (germline): SGHVS, FQNEAQ. The CDR3 is 16 residues long. The germline V and J ends were trimmed by 4 bases and 6 bases, with 19 bases remaining between them. CDR3 coding DNA: TGTGCCAGCAGCTCGACCCAGCGGGGGGCCCCTCAGCCCCAGCATTTT. Translating gives CASSSTQRGAPQPQHF.

This clonotype was observed at least ten times. J is TRBJ1-2 and V is TRBV19; D not certain. V lost 7 bases, J lost 4 bases, and 10 bases lay in between. The CDR3 has 12 amino acids. Germline CDR1 and CDR2: LNHDA and SQIVND (reference sequence). The CDR3 sequence: CASTYGSYGYTF. DNA of the CDR3: TGTGCCAGTACTTACGGGAGCTATGGCTACACCTTC.

A word on this clonotype: A junction boundary mismatches the germline segment, possibly from a read error. CDR3 in DNA: TGTGCCAGCAGCCAAGACTTTATTGCGGGGGGCGTATACAATAAGCAGTTCTTC. Protein product: CASSQDFIAGGVYNKQFF. The J gene is TRBJ2-1, the V gene TRBV11-1; 8 bases map to TRBD2. The CDR3 has 18 residues. In germline, CDR1 is SGHAT, CDR2 FQDESV (reference sequence).

In its sample, this clonotype was seen many times. V and J are TRBV7-2 and TRBJ1-2; no clear D. V lost 2 bases and J 5 bases, leaving 15 bases between the germline ends. Germline assignment: CDR1 SGHTA and CDR2 FQGNSA. The CDR3 length is 15 residues. The CDR3 reads CASSLNLASLYGYTF. CDR3 sequence (DNA): TGTGCCAGCAGCTTAAATCTCGCCAGCCTTTATGGCTACACCTTC.

The chain couples TRBV7-9 to TRBJ2-7; TRBD1 matches at 8 bases. In germline, CDR1 is SEHNR, CDR2 FQNEAQ (reference sequence). The CDR3 is made up of 16 amino acids. With V trimmed by 5 bases and J by 0 bases, 9 bases remained unmatched. The CDR3 loop reads CASSALQGESSYEQYF. CDR3 in DNA: TGTGCCAGCAGCGCCCTACAGGGGGAAAGCTCCTACGAGCAGTACTTC.

The chain uses TRBV11-2 and TRBJ2-1; 9 bases match TRBD1. CDR3 length: 16 residues. With 5 bases clipped from V and 6 bases from J, the junction kept 11 bases outside the gene matches. Germline CDR1 reads SGHAT; CDR2 reads FQNNGV. In nucleotides, the CDR3 is TGTGCCAGCAGCCACCCGGGGACAGGGTTGGGCAATGAGCAGTTCTTC. It encodes CASSHPGTGLGNEQFF.

This rearrangement joins TRBV6-1 to TRBJ1-2; D is unresolved. V lost 6 bases to trimming and J lost 4 bases, with 18 bases between them. Germline lookup yields CDR1 MNHNS and CDR2 SASEGT. The CDR3 spans 15 residues. CDR3 in DNA: TGTGCCAGCAGCTCCCCCGGGCCTCTCGGCTATGGCTACACCTTC. Protein: CASSSPGPLGYGYTF.

This clonotype was detected many times. This clone may be a read error of a much larger clone one base away. This chain joins TRBV11-2 and TRBJ1-1; unclear D gene. Per germline, CDR1 SGHAT and CDR2 FQNNGV. The length of the CDR3 is 15 residues. V was trimmed by 4 bases and J by 4 bases, leaving 16 bases between them. This CDR3 reads CASSSEATVSTEAFF. CDR3 DNA: TGTGCCAGCAGCTCCGAAGCGACGGTGAGCACTGAAGCTTTCTTT. Full variable domain (remainder filled in from reference TRBV11-2 and TRBJ1-1): EAGVAQSPRYKIIEKRQSVAFWCNPISGHATLYWYQQILGQGPKLLIQFQNNGVVDDSQLPKDRFSAERLKGVDSTLKIQPAKLEDSAVYLCASSSEATVSTEAFFGQGTRLTVV.

For this clonotype: At one of its ends the junction is not consistent with the germline gene, which may arise from a read error. This chain uses TRBV12-3 or TRBV12-4 with TRBJ1-3; D call uncertain. The length of the CDR3 is 15 residues. The CDR3 region has the DNA TGTGCCGGCAGTTTCCTTGACCACTCTGGAAACACCATATATTTT. Translating gives CAGSFLDHSGNTIYF.

This clonotype was detected a few times. The chain joins TRBV30 to TRBJ1-1; no clear D gene. The CDR3 has 16 amino acids. Germline CDR1 and CDR2: GTSNPN and SVGIG (reference sequence). The ends were cut back, 5 bases at V and 3 bases at J, with 22 bases in the middle. The CDR3 nucleotides read TGTGCCTGGCTTTTTCGACACCTCACTGAGGACACTGAAGCTTTCTTT. Translating gives CAWLFRHLTEDTEAFF.

Notes on this clonotype: At one end the junction does not follow the germline gene, possibly because of a read error. The genes are TRBV6-2 or TRBV6-3 and TRBJ2-3, with 9 nucleotides matching TRBD2. The germline V gene encodes CDR1 MNHEY and CDR2 SVGEGT. This CDR3 region has 17 residues. CDR3 sequence (DNA): TGTGTCAGCTTCCCAACGGGGCTGCGGGGGGGCGCAGATACGCAGTATTTT. Protein sequence: CVSFPTGLRGGADTQYF.

This clonotype was seen at least ten times. The V call is TRBV24-1, the J call TRBJ1-5; D perhaps matches TRBD1 (5 bases). Trimming cost V 6 bases and J 7 bases, with 15 bases left between them. The CDR3 runs 14 residues. Germline V lookup: CDR1 KGHDR, CDR2 SFDVKD. The CDR3 region is CATSPSGGQQPQHF. DNA for the CDR3: TGTGCCACCAGTCCGTCGGGGGGTCAACAGCCCCAGCATTTT.

The chain has TRBV20-1 and TRBJ2-1; TRBD2 matches 8 bases. V was clipped by 3 bases and J by 5 bases; unmatched bases: 6. The CDR3 covers 14 residues. The germline V gene has CDR1 DFQATT and CDR2 SNEGSKA (reference sequence). CDR3 in DNA: TGCAGTGCTAGGCTGGCGGGGGGAAACAATGAGCAGTTCTTC. The encoded protein is CSARLAGGNNEQFF.

This sequence joins TRBV3-1 and TRBJ2-1; TRBD2 matches at 7 bases. Germline trimming cut 1 base from V and 4 bases from J; bases unmatched to any gene: 1. This CDR3 is 14 amino acids long. Looked up from germline, CDR1 is LGHDT and CDR2 is YNNKEL (reference sequence). For the CDR3, the DNA is TGTGCCAGCAGCCAAGGGCGGGAGTACAATGAGCAGTTCTTC. It encodes CASSQGREYNEQFF.

V is TRBV24-1 and J is TRBJ2-1; TRBD2 agrees at 7 bases. Germline-derived CDR1 and CDR2 are KGHDR and SFDVKD. The J segment lost 8 bases and the V segment lost 11 bases, leaving 11 bases of the junction unmatched. CDR3 length: 13 residues. CDR3: CAIAGEGRDEQFF. DNA of the CDR3: TGTGCCATCGCGGGAGAGGGGCGCGATGAGCAGTTCTTC.